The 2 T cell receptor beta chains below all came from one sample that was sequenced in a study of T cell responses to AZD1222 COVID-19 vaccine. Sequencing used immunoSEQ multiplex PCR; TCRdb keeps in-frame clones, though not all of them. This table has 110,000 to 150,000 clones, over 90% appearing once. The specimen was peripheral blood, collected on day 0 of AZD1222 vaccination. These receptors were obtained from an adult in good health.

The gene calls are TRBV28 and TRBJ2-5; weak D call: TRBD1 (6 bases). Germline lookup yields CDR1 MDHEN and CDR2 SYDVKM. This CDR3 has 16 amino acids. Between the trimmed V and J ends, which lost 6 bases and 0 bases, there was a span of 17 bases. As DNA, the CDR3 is TGTGCCAGCAGCTCTCCCCTACAGGGCAACCAAGAGACCCAGTACTTC. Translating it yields CASSSPLQGNQETQYF. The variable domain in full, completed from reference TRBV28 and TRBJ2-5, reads DVKVTQSSRYLVKRTGEKVFLECVQDMDHENMFWYRQDPGLGLRLIYFSYDVKMKEKGDIPEGYSVSREKKERFSLILESASTNQTSMYLCASSSPLQGNQETQYFGPGTRLLVL.

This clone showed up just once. The CDR3 nucleotides read TGTGCCAGCAGTGAACTGCGGGACGGGAGCAATGAGCAGTTCTTC. Its translation: CASSELRDGSNEQFF. The rearrangement uses TRBV2 and TRBJ2-1; tentatively, D is TRBD2 (6 bases). V lost 2 bases, J lost 6 bases, and 14 bases lay in between. The CDR3 is 15 amino acids. Per the germline V gene, CDR1 is SNHLY and CDR2 is FYNNEI.